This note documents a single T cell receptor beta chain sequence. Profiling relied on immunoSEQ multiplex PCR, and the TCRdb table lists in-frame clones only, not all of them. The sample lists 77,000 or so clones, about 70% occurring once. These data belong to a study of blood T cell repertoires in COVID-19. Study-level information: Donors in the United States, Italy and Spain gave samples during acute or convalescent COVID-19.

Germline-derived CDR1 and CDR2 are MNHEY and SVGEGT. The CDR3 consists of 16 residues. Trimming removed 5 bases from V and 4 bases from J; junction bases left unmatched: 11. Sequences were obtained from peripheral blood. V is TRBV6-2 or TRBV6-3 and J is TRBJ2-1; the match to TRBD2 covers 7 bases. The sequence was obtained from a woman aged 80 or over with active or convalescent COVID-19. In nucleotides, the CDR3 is TGTGCCAGCAGTCTTCTGGCGGGGCGGGGGTACAATGAGCAGTTCTTC. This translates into CASSLLAGRGYNEQFF.